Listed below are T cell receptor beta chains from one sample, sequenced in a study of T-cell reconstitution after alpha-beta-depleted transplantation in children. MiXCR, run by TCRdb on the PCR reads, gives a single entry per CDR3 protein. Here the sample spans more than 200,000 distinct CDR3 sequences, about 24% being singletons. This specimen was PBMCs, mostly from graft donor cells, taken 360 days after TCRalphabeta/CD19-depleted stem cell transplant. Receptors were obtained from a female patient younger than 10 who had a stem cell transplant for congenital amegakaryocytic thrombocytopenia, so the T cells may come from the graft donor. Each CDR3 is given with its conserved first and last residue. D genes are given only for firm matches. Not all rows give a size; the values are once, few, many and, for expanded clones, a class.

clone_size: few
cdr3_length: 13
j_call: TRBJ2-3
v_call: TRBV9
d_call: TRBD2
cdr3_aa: CASSVSGADTQYF
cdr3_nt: TGTGCCAGCAGCGTGAGCGGGGCAGATACGCAGTATTTT

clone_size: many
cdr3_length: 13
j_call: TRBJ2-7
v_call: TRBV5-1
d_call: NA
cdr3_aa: CASSLQSSYEQYF
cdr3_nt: TGCGCCAGCAGCCTACAGAGCTCCTACGAGCAGTACTTC

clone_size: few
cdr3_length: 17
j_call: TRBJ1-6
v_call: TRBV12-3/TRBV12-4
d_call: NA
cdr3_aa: CASSWGRGRNWDSPLHF
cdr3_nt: TGTGCCAGCAGTTGGGGGAGAGGGCGGAATTGGGATTCACCCCTCCACTTT

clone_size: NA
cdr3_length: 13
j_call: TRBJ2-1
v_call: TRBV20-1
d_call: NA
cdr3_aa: CSATRGTYNEQFF
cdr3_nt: TGCAGTGCTACTCGCGGGACCTACAATGAGCAGTTCTTC

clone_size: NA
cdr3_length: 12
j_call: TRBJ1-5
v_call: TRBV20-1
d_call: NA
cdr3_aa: CSAIRLDQPQHF
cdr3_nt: TGCAGTGCTATACGTTTAGATCAGCCCCAGCATTTT

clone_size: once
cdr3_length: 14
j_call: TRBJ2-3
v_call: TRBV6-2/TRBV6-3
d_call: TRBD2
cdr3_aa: CASNRGGLTDTQYF
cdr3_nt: TGTGCCAGCAACCGCGGGGGGTTGACAGATACGCAGTATTTT

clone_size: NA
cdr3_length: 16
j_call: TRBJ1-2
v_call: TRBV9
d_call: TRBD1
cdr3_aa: CASSDQTGVVNYGYTF
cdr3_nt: TGTGCCAGCAGCGACCAGACAGGGGTAGTAAACTATGGCTACACCTTC

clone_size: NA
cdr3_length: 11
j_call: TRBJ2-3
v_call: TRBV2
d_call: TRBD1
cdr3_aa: CASRQQGTQYF
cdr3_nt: TGTGCCAGCAGACAACAGGGGACGCAGTATTTT

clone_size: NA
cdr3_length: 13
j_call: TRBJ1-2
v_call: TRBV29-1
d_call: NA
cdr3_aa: CSVSGQLNYGYTF
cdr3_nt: TGCAGCGTTTCGGGACAACTGAACTATGGCTACACCTTC

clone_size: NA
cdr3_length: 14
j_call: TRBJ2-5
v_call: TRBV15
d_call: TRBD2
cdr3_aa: CATSVGLAEETQYF
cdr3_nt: TGTGCCACCAGCGTGGGACTAGCGGAAGAGACCCAGTACTTC

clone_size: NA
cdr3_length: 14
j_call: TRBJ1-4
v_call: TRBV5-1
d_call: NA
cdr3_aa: CASKARATNEKLFF
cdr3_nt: TGCGCCAGCAAGGCTCGAGCAACTAATGAAAAACTGTTTTTT

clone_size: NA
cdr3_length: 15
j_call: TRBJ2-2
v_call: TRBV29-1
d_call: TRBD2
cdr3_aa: CSVEDGGFGTGELFF
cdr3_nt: TGCAGCGTTGAAGACGGGGGGTTTGGAACCGGGGAGCTGTTTTTT

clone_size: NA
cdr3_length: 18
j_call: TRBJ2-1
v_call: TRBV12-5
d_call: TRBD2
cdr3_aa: CASGLGLAGGYSYNEQFF
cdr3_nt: TGTGCTAGTGGTTTAGGACTAGCGGGAGGGTACTCCTACAATGAGCAGTTCTTC

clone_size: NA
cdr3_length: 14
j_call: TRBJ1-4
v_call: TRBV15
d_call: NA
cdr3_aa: CATSRDSLGEKLFF
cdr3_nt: TGTGCCACCAGCAGAGATAGTTTGGGAGAAAAACTGTTTTTT

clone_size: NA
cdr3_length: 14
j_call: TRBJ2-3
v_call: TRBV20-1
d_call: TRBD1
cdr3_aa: CSARDRGWTDMQYF
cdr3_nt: TGCAGTGCTAGGGACAGGGGGTGGACAGATATGCAGTATTTT

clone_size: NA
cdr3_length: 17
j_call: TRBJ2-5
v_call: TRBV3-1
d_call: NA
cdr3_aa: CASSQAGPGKGWETQYF
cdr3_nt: TGTGCCAGCAGCCAAGCTGGGCCGGGTAAAGGTTGGGAGACCCAGTACTTC

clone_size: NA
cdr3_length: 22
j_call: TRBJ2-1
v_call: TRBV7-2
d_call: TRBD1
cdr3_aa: CASSAWTGGLWDRYHLGNEQFF
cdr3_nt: TGTGCCAGCAGCGCATGGACAGGGGGCCTTTGGGATCGCTATCATTTGGGCAATGAGCAGTTCTTC

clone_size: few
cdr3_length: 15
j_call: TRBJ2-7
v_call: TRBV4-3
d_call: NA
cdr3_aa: CASSQYVPSSYEQYF
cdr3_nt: TGCGCCAGCAGCCAATACGTTCCCAGTTCCTACGAGCAGTACTTC

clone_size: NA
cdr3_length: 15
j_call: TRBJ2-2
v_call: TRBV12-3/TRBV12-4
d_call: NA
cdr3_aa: CASSIDSTFGGELFF
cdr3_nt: TGTGCCAGCAGTATAGACTCGACGTTCGGCGGGGAGCTGTTTTTT

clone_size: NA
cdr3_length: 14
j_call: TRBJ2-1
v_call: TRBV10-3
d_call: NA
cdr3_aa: CAISTGGKENEQFF
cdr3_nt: TGTGCCATCTCGACCGGGGGTAAGGAGAATGAGCAGTTCTTC

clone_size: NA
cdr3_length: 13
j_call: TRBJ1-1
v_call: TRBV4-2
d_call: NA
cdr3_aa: CASKQSMNTEAFF
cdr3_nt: TGTGCCAGTAAACAATCCATGAACACTGAAGCTTTCTTT

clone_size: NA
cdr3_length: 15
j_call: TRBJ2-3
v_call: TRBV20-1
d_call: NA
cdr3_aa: CSARGTISHSDTQYF
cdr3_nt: TGCAGTGCTAGGGGGACCATCTCACATTCAGATACGCAGTATTTT

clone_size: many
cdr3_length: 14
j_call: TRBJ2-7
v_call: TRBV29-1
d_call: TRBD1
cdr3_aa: CSVTLGQGVYEQYF
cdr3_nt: TGCAGCGTGACATTGGGACAGGGGGTCTACGAGCAGTACTTC

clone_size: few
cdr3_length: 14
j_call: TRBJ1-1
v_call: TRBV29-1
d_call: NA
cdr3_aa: CSVPTDLHRTEAFF
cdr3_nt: TGCAGCGTCCCCACGGACCTCCACAGGACTGAAGCTTTCTTT

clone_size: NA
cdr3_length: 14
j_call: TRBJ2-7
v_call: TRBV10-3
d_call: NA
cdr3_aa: CAISDARDSYEQYF
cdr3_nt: TGTGCCATCAGTGATGCCCGGGATTCCTACGAGCAGTACTTC

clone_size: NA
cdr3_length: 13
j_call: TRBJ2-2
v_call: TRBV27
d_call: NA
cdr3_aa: CASSLGAIGELFF
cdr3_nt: TGTGCCAGCAGTTTAGGGGCCATAGGGGAGCTGTTTTTT

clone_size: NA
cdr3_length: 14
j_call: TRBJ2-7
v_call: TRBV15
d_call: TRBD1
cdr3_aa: CATSYSTGVYEQYF
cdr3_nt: TGTGCCACCAGTTATTCAACAGGGGTCTACGAGCAGTACTTC

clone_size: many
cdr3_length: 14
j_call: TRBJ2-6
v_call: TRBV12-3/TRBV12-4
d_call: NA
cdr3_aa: CASNENSGANVLTF
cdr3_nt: TGTGCCAGCAATGAGAACTCTGGGGCCAACGTCCTGACTTTC

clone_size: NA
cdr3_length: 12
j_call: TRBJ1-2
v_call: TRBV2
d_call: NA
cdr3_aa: CASSEQGYGYTF
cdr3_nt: TGTGCCAGCAGTGAGCAGGGCTATGGCTACACCTTC

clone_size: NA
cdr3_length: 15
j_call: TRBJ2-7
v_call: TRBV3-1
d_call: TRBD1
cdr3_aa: CASSRGQLSSYEQYF
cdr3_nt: TGTGCCAGCAGCCGGGGACAGCTAAGCTCCTACGAGCAGTACTTC

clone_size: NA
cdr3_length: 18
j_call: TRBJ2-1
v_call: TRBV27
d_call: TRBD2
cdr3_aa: CASSLYGNGLAGVDEQFF
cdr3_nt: TGTGCCAGCAGTTTGTACGGAAACGGACTAGCGGGAGTCGATGAGCAGTTCTTC

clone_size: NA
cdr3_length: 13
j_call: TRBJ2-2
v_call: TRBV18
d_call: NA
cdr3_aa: CASSPGTFGELFF
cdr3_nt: TGTGCCAGCTCACCAGGGACGTTCGGGGAGCTGTTTTTT

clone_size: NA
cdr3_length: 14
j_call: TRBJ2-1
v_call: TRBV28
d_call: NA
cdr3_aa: CASKGRRSYNEQFF
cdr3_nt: TGTGCCAGCAAAGGGCGCCGCTCCTACAATGAGCAGTTCTTC

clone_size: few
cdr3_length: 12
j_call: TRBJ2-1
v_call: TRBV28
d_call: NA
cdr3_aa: CASRSGVDEQFF
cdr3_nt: TGTGCCAGCAGAAGTGGGGTGGATGAGCAGTTCTTC

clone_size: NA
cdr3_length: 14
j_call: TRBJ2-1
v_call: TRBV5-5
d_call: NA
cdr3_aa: CASSVGGAKNEQFF
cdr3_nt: TGTGCCAGCAGCGTGGGGGGGGCCAAAAATGAGCAGTTCTTC

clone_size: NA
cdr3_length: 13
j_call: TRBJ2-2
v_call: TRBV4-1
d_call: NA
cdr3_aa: CASSATNTGELFF
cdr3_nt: TGCGCCAGCAGCGCAACAAACACCGGGGAGCTGTTTTTT

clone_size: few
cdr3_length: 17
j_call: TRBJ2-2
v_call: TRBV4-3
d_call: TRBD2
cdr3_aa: CASSRKLAGRATGELFF
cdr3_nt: TGCGCCAGCAGCCGGAAGTTAGCGGGACGGGCTACCGGGGAGCTGTTTTTT

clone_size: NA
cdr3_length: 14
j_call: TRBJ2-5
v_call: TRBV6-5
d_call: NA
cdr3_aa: CASSYRAGQETQYF
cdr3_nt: TGTGCCAGCAGTTATAGGGCGGGCCAAGAGACCCAGTACTTC

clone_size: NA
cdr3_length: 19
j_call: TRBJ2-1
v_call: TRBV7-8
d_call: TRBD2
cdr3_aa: CASSPRRGAFGGAYNEQFF
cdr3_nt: TGTGCCAGCAGCCCTAGGAGAGGTGCTTTCGGGGGGGCTTACAATGAGCAGTTCTTC

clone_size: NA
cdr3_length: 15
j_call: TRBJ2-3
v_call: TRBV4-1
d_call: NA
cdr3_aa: CASSQDGGTFHTQYF
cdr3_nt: TGCGCCAGCAGCCAAGATGGAGGGACGTTTCATACGCAGTATTTT

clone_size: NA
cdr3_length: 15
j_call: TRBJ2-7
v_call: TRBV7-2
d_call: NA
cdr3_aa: CASSLRGGLAYEQYF
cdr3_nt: TGTGCCAGCAGCTTGAGGGGGGGCTTGGCCTACGAGCAGTACTTC

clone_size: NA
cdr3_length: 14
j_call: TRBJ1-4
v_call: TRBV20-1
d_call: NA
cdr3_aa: CSARETSRDEKLFF
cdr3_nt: TGCAGTGCTAGGGAGACCTCCAGGGATGAAAAACTGTTTTTT

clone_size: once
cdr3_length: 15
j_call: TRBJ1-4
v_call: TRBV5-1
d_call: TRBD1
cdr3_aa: CASSSTWTGGEKLFF
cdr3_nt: TGCGCCAGCAGCTCAACTTGGACAGGGGGCGAAAAACTGTTTTTT

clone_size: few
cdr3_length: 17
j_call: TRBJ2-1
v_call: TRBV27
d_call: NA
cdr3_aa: CASSLFGGGPSHNEQFF
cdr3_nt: TGTGCCAGCAGTTTATTTGGGGGGGGGCCTTCCCACAATGAGCAGTTCTTC

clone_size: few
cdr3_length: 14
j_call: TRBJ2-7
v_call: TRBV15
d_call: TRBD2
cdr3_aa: CATSRLAGVYEQYF
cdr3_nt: TGTGCCACCAGCAGGCTAGCGGGGGTTTACGAGCAGTACTTC

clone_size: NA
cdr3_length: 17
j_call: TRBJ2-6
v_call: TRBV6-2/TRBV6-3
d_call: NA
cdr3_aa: CASSPGRTISGANVLTF
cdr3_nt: TGTGCCAGCAGTCCTGGACGGACCATCTCTGGGGCCAACGTCCTGACTTTC

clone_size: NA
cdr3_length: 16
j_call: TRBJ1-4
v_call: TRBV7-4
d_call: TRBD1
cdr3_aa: CASSLRRTGPNEKLFF
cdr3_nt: TGTGCCAGCAGCTTAAGGAGGACAGGGCCTAATGAAAAACTGTTTTTT

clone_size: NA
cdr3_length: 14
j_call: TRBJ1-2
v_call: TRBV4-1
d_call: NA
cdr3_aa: CASSQVDGNYGYTF
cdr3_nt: TGCGCCAGCAGCCAGGTCGACGGTAACTATGGCTACACCTTC